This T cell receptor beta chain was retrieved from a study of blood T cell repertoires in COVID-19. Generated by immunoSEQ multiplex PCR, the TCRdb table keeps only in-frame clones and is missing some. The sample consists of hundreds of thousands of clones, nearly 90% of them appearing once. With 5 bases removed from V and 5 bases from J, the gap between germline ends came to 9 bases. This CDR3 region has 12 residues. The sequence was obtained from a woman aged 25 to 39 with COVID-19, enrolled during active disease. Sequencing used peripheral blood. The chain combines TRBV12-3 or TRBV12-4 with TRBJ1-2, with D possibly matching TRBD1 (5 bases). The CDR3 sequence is CASSPQGYGYTF. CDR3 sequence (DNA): TGTGCCAGCAGTCCGCAGGGATATGGCTACACCTTC.